One sample yielded the 17 T cell receptor beta chains listed below, sequenced in a study of cytomegalovirus exposure and HLA in healthy donors. PCR primers comprised 60 Vbeta and 13 Jbeta primers. Generated by immunoSEQ multiplex PCR, the TCRdb table keeps only in-frame clones and is missing some. The sample holds roughly 160,000 clones, 71% seen once. Sequencing input: PBMCs. The receptors here all came from a girl between 10 and 17 years old in good health and CMV-seronegative.

CDR3 protein: CASSILNSPLHF. The CDR3 region has the DNA TGTGCCAGTAGTATACTCAATTCACCCCTCCACTTT. The chain uses TRBV19 and TRBJ1-6; D unclear. The length of the CDR3 is 12 residues. V was clipped by 2 bases and J by 7 bases, with 3 bases between them. Germline V gives CDR1 LNHDA, CDR2 SQIVND (reference sequence).

This clone showed up just a few times. This chain uses TRBV6-6 with TRBJ1-1; 7 positions agree with TRBD1. The ends lost 7 bases at V and 5 bases at J; junction bases unmatched: 10. The CDR3 consists of 14 residues. CDR1 MNHNY and CDR2 SVGAGI come from the germline V gene (reference sequence). CDR3 in amino acids: CASTIQGMGTEAFF. The CDR3 nucleotides read TGTGCCAGCACCATACAGGGGATGGGGACTGAAGCTTTCTTT.

V usage is TRBV4-1 and J usage is TRBJ2-5, with 11 bases lining up with TRBD2. V lost 0 bases to trimming and J lost 3 bases; unmatched junction nucleotides: 12. The CDR3 runs to 19 residues. Germline lookup yields CDR1 MGHRA and CDR2 YSYEKL. In DNA, the CDR3 is TGCGCCAGCAGCCAAGATGGGGGGCTAGCGGGGGGAGAGGAAGAGACCCAGTACTTC. Protein product: CASSQDGGLAGGEEETQYF.

The chain is built from TRBV5-1 and TRBJ1-5, with D tentatively TRBD1 (6 bases). This CDR3 is built from 14 residues. With 5 bases removed from V and 4 bases from J, the gap between germline ends came to 13 bases. Germline loops: CDR1 SGHRS, CDR2 YFSETQ. CDR3 sequence (DNA): TGCGCCAGCAGGCGGACAGAGCTTAATCAGCCCCAGCATTTT. Its protein is CASRRTELNQPQHF. The full variable domain, rest sourced from reference TRBV5-1 and TRBJ1-5, is KAGVTQTPRYLIKTRGQQVTLSCSPISGHRSVSWYQQTPGQGLQFLFEYFSETQRNKGNFPGRFSGRQFSNSRSEMNVSTLELGDSALYLCASRRTELNQPQHFGDGTRLSIL.

This chain joins TRBV7-2 and TRBJ1-2; 10 bases match TRBD1. The trim removed 5 bases at V and 3 bases at J, leaving 3 bases unmatched. The CDR3 runs to 14 residues. The germline V gene has CDR1 SGHTA and CDR2 FQGNSA. In nucleotides, the CDR3 is TGTGCCAGCAGCGCCGGGACAGGGGACTATGGCTACACCTTC. Protein product: CASSAGTGDYGYTF. Supplemented by reference TRBV7-2 and TRBJ1-2, the full variable domain reads GAGVSQSPSNKVTEKGKDVELRCDPISGHTALYWYRQSLGQGLEFLIYFQGNSAPDKSGLPSDRFSAERTGGSVSTLTIQRTQQEDSAVYLCASSAGTGDYGYTFGSGTRLTVV.

The rearrangement joins TRBV5-4 to TRBJ1-1; TRBD1 aligns across 9 bases. With 0 bases clipped from V and 0 bases from J, the junction kept 6 bases outside the gene matches. CDR1 is SGHNT and CDR2 is YYREEE in the germline V gene (reference sequence). The CDR3 is 17 amino acids. The chain's CDR3 is CASSLGIRQGVNTEAFF. In DNA form, the CDR3 reads TGTGCCAGCAGCTTGGGGATAAGACAGGGGGTGAACACTGAAGCTTTCTTT.

This rearrangement joins TRBV5-1 to TRBJ2-2, with D possibly being TRBD2 (5 bases). Trimming took 4 bases from V and 0 from J, leaving 7 bases between them. Germline CDR1 reads SGHRS; CDR2 reads YFSETQ. The CDR3 consists of 14 residues. CDR3 sequence reads: CASSTGTNTGELFF. As DNA, the CDR3 is TGCGCCAGCAGCACCGGGACGAACACCGGGGAGCTGTTTTTT.

The chain employs TRBV5-1 and TRBJ2-5; 11 nucleotides line up with TRBD2. Judging by the DNA end, TRBJ2-7 fits better; the J call may be wrong. The CDR3 sequence is 16 residues long. In germline, CDR1 is SGHRS, CDR2 YFSETQ. CDR3 residues: CASSQTTSGGLHEQYF. CDR3 DNA: TGCGCCAGCAGCCAGACCACTAGCGGGGGACTCCACGAGCAGTACTTC.

The chain uses TRBV2 and TRBJ2-5; tentative D call: TRBD2 (7 bases). The CDR3 contains 14 residues. The V end was cut by 8 bases, the J end by 4 bases, with 17 bases between. The germline gives CDR1 SNHLY, CDR2 FYNNEI. This chain's CDR3 is CASLGWGGRETQYF. The CDR3 DNA reads TGTGCCAGCTTAGGGTGGGGGGGCCGAGAGACCCAGTACTTC.

The genes are TRBV28 and TRBJ1-1, with unresolved D. CDR3 length: 16 amino acids. The germline V and J ends were trimmed by 7 bases and 4 bases, with 22 bases remaining between them. Germline V gives CDR1 MDHEN, CDR2 SYDVKM. CDR3 amino acids: CASILRTDGRLTEAFF. For the CDR3, the DNA is TGTGCCAGCATACTGCGAACCGACGGTCGACTCACTGAAGCTTTCTTT.

V usage is TRBV4-1 and J usage is TRBJ1-3; D possibly corresponds to TRBD1 (5 bases). Trimming left V 2 bases short and J 2 bases short, with 16 bases between. Germline V gene lookup returns CDR1 MGHRA and CDR2 YSYEKL. This CDR3 spans 17 amino acids. CDR3 coding DNA: TGCGCCAGCAGCCAAATCCGTTTGCAGGGCCCTGGAAACACCATATATTTT. As protein: CASSQIRLQGPGNTIYF.

The rearrangement joins TRBV7-6 to TRBJ2-7; the match to TRBD2 covers 7 bases. The CDR3 is 12 residues long. V shed 5 bases and J 6 bases; nucleotides not matched to a gene: 4. CDR1 and CDR2 (germline): SGHVS, FNYEAQ. DNA of the CDR3: TGTGCCAGCAGCGCCAGACTAGCCGAGCAGTACTTC. Protein sequence: CASSARLAEQYF.

This clone was found a few times. V usage is TRBV4-1 and J usage is TRBJ2-1, with a tentative D call TRBD1 (6 bases). The CDR3 extends over 17 amino acids. Trimming stripped 3 bases from V and 12 bases from J, with 27 bases between. CDR1 is MGHRA, CDR2 YSYEKL, per germline. The CDR3 sequence is CASSHAVQGLSGGRQFF. The CDR3 bases are TGCGCCAGCAGCCATGCCGTTCAGGGGTTATCAGGTGGTAGGCAGTTCTTC.

The chain employs TRBV10-3 and TRBJ2-2, with 11 bases fitting TRBD1. Germline trimming cut 7 bases from V and 6 bases from J; bases unmatched to any gene: 4. CDR1 is ENHRY, CDR2 SYGVKD, per germline. The CDR3 is made up of 14 amino acids. CDR3 sequence reads: CAIMGQGVAGELFF. DNA for the CDR3: TGTGCCATCATGGGACAGGGGGTGGCCGGGGAGCTGTTTTTT.

CDR3 nucleotides: TGTGCCAGCAGCTTGGTACTAGCGGGGGTGGAGACCCAGTACTTC. This sequence encodes CASSLVLAGVETQYF. The V gene is TRBV5-4, the J gene TRBJ2-5; 11 nucleotides match TRBD2. Germline V CDR1 and CDR2: SGHNT, YYREEE (reference sequence). CDR3 length equals 15 residues. V lost 0 bases to trimming and J lost 5 bases; unmatched junction nucleotides: 3. The full variable domain, rest sourced from reference TRBV5-4 and TRBJ2-5, is ETGVTQSPTHLIKTRGQQVTLRCSSQSGHNTVSWYQQALGQGPQFIFQYYREEENGRGNFPPRFSGLQFPNYSSELNVNALELDDSALYLCASSLVLAGVETQYFGPGTRLLVL.

The chain links TRBV20-1 to TRBJ2-5; weak D call: TRBD2 (6 bases). The V end lost 4 bases, the J end lost 10 bases, and 13 bases lay between the germline ends. The CDR3 runs 11 residues. The V gene's germline CDR1 is DFQATT and CDR2 SNEGSKA (reference sequence). CDR3: CSANTVGGQYF. The CDR3 bases are TGCAGTGCTAATACCGTCGGGGGCCAGTACTTC.

The rearrangement joins TRBV9 to TRBJ1-5; 7 bases line up with TRBD1. CDR3 length: 15 amino acids. Germline lookup yields CDR1 SGDLS and CDR2 YYNGEE. The junction had 7 bases not matched to a gene; V was cut back by 6 bases and J by 1 base. This CDR3 is CASNQAGGSNQPQHF. Written as DNA, the CDR3 is TGTGCCAGCAATCAGGCAGGGGGAAGCAATCAGCCCCAGCATTTT.